The next 18 T cell receptor beta chains were all read from a single sample in a study of OX40 agonist ivuxolimab in advanced cancers. Clones were read by immunoSEQ multiplex PCR, and TCRdb kept only the in-frame ones, dropping some. There are tens of thousands of clones in the sample; 89% occur only once, and 12% lies in the top ten. The sample was CD4+ or CD8+ T cells sorted from blood, taken in a trial of the OX40 agonist ivuxolimab. The source is an adult with an advanced solid tumor such as melanoma, head and neck, liver or kidney cancer.

The gene calls are TRBV6-5 and TRBJ1-1; no firm D call. This CDR3 has 15 amino acids. Trimming removed 5 bases from V and 0 bases from J, with 13 bases in between. Germline values: CDR1 MNHEY, CDR2 SVGAGI. The chain's CDR3 is CASSGTAIMNTEAFF. The CDR3 region has the DNA TGTGCCAGCAGTGGAACAGCGATTATGAACACTGAAGCTTTCTTT.

This chain joins TRBV11-2 and TRBJ2-1; the match to TRBD2 covers 12 bases. Germline V gives CDR1 SGHAT, CDR2 FQNNGV. The CDR3 spans 15 residues. V lost 4 bases and J lost 9; bases outside the gene matches: 7. CDR3 coding DNA: TGTGCCAGCAGCTCGACTAGCGGGAGAGAGGGTGAGCAGTTCTTC. Translation: CASSSTSGREGEQFF.

The J gene is TRBJ1-1, the V gene TRBV25-1; D is unclear. The germline V gene encodes CDR1 MGHDK and CDR2 SYGVNS. Between the trimmed V and J ends, which lost 1 base and 5 bases, there was a span of 14 bases. The CDR3 consists of 15 residues. The CDR3, as DNA: TGTGCCAGCAGTGAATGGTCGTCTCTGAGGACTGAAGCTTTCTTT. Amino acid sequence: CASSEWSSLRTEAFF.

This clone came up a few times. V usage is TRBV4-3 and J usage is TRBJ1-1, with D uncertain. The germline V and J ends were trimmed by 4 bases and 1 base, with 7 bases remaining between them. This CDR3 spans 13 amino acids. Germline V gene sequence: CDR1 LGHNA, CDR2 YSLEER. Here the CDR3 reads CASSLLGNTEAFF. For the CDR3, the DNA is TGCGCCAGCAGCCTACTAGGGAACACTGAAGCTTTCTTT.

The chain combines TRBV29-1 with TRBJ1-2; no firm D call. V was clipped by 5 bases and J by 4 bases, with 5 bases between them. This CDR3 spans 10 amino acids. Germline CDR1 and CDR2: SQVTM and ANQGSEA. The CDR3 coding sequence is TGCAGCGTTTTCAGCTATGGCTACACCTTC. This translates into CSVFSYGYTF. The variable domain in full, with the rest retrieved from reference TRBV29-1 and TRBJ1-2, is SAVISQKPSRDICQRGTSLTIQCQVDSQVTMMFWYRQQPGQSLTLIATANQGSEATYESGFVIDKFPISRPNLTFSTLTVSNMSPEDSSIYLCSVFSYGYTFGSGTRLTVV.

This rearrangement joins TRBV19 to TRBJ1-6, with 7 bases fitting TRBD1. The ends lost 5 bases at V and 1 base at J; junction bases unmatched: 5. Germline CDR1 is LNHDA and CDR2 is SQIVND (reference sequence). The CDR3 sequence is 16 residues long. Written as DNA, the CDR3 is TGTGCCAGTAGTTCTGACAGGGAGTCCTATAATTCACCCCTCCACTTT. This codes for CASSSDRESYNSPLHF.

J is TRBJ2-1 and V is TRBV5-4, with D maybe TRBD2 (5 bases). Germline V gene sequence: CDR1 SGHNT, CDR2 YYREEE (reference sequence). Trimming left V 4 bases short and J 4 bases short, with 24 bases between. The length of the CDR3 is 18 residues. This chain's CDR3 is CASSPGERGRAGYNEQFF. CDR3 nucleotides: TGTGCCAGCAGCCCTGGGGAACGGGGTCGGGCTGGATACAATGAGCAGTTCTTC.

This chain links TRBV5-6 with TRBJ2-3; 12 bases are shared with TRBD2. J gave up 6 bases and V 7 bases, and 6 bases lay outside the gene matches. The germline CDR1 and CDR2 sequences are SGHDT and YYEEEE. The CDR3 extends over 14 amino acids. The CDR3 sequence: CASGGGLAGDTQYF. CDR3 sequence (DNA): TGTGCCAGCGGGGGTGGACTAGCGGGGGATACGCAGTATTTT.

The genes are TRBV4-1 and TRBJ2-4, with D unresolved. V lost 0 bases, J lost 6 bases, and 9 bases lay in between. Germline V gene lookup returns CDR1 MGHRA and CDR2 YSYEKL. There are 14 residues in the CDR3. DNA for the CDR3: TGCGCCAGCAGCCAAGATGAAGAGAGAAACATTCAGTACTTC. As protein: CASSQDEERNIQYF.

The CDR3 loop is CASSRLLSGYNEQFF. As DNA, the CDR3 is TGTGCCAGCAGCCGTCTACTGTCGGGGTACAATGAGCAGTTCTTC. This chain uses TRBV7-9 with TRBJ2-1, with TRBD2 as a possible D gene (5 bases). Trimming removed 5 bases at V and 4 bases at J, with 15 bases between. The CDR3 extends over 15 amino acids. Germline CDR1 and CDR2: SEHNR and FQNEAQ (reference sequence).

The chain carries TRBV13 and TRBJ1-1; the D gene is possibly TRBD1 (5 bases). This CDR3 is built from 14 residues. Deletions cut 4 bases from V and 2 bases from J, with 11 bases between. Germline CDR1 and CDR2: PRHDT and FYEKMQ (reference sequence). Written as DNA, the CDR3 is TGTGCCAGCAGCTCCTGGACATTTAACACTGAAGCTTTCTTT. Residues: CASSSWTFNTEAFF.

The rearrangement uses TRBV6-1 and TRBJ1-4; D uncertain. The germline V gene has CDR1 MNHNS and CDR2 SASEGT. V lost 3 bases and J 7 bases, leaving 9 bases between the germline ends. The CDR3 contains 13 residues. The CDR3 coding sequence is TGTGCCAGCAGTGACGGGGTTAGTGAAAAACTGTTTTTT. Translation: CASSDGVSEKLFF.

Of note for this clone: An end of the junction does not agree with germline; a read error may underlie this. The J gene is TRBJ1-1, the V gene TRBV19; no firm D call. This CDR3 has 14 amino acids. Germline CDR1 and CDR2: LNHDA and SQIVND (reference sequence). CDR3 DNA sequence: TGTGCCAGTAGGATAGTTGACGCCGGTACTGAAGCTTTCTTT. It codes for CASRIVDAGTEAFF.

The chain has TRBV7-9 and TRBJ2-1, with 12 bases that match TRBD2. The ends lost 6 bases at V and 3 bases at J; junction bases unmatched: 6. The CDR3 sequence is 16 residues long. CDR1 SEHNR and CDR2 FQNEAQ come from the germline V gene (reference sequence). The CDR3 bases are TGTGCCAGCAGAGATCCGACTAGCGGGAGCTACAATGAGCAGTTCTTC. This encodes CASRDPTSGSYNEQFF.

The J gene is TRBJ2-7, the V gene TRBV11-2; D gene uncertain. Germline V gene lookup returns CDR1 SGHAT and CDR2 FQNNGV. This CDR3 region has 15 residues. The V end lost 3 bases, the J end lost 2 bases, and 14 bases lay between the germline ends. CDR3 bases: TGTGCCAGCAGCTTGGAGACTCGGGCGACCTACGAGCAGTACGTC. It encodes CASSLETRATYEQYV.

This rearrangement joins TRBV28 to TRBJ2-7; TRBD1 agrees at 9 bases. The V gene end was trimmed by 4 bases and the J gene end by 2 bases; junction bases not matched to a gene: 6. CDR1 is MDHEN, CDR2 SYDVKM, per germline. The CDR3 extends over 15 amino acids. Here the CDR3 reads CASSSNRGPTYEQYV. In DNA form, the CDR3 reads TGTGCCAGCAGTTCGAACAGGGGGCCCACCTACGAGCAGTACGTC.

This clone has just one count. The genes are TRBV23-1 and TRBJ2-2, with 7 bases matching TRBD1. TRBV23-1 is treated as an ORF (open reading frame) with a function not yet certain. The V segment lost 2 bases and the J segment 8 bases; nucleotides outside the gene matches: 5. The CDR3 consists of 14 residues. CDR3 bases: TGCGCCAGCAGTCAACAACAGGGGTCTGGGGAGCTGTTTTTT. This sequence encodes CASSQQQGSGELFF.

This clone has just one count. V and J are TRBV6-1 and TRBJ1-1; perhaps TRBD1 as D (5 bases). Germline V CDR1 and CDR2: MNHNS, SASEGT. The V end was cut by 8 bases, the J end by 0 bases, with 13 bases between. The CDR3 consists of 14 residues. DNA for the CDR3: TGTGCCAGCCAAGGTATGGGGGTGAACACTGAAGCTTTCTTT. Amino acid sequence: CASQGMGVNTEAFF.